These 7 T cell receptor beta chains were sequenced from one sample in a study of T cell repertoires in cytomegalovirus infection. Their specific antigens are unknown. From the reads, TCRdb called clonotypes with MiXCR, one entry per CDR3 protein. The sample has some 270,000 distinct CDR3 sequences; roughly 21% are singletons. Sample: cultured PBMCs, taken from culture after CMV antigen stimulation. The receptors originated from a human donor in good health (CMV status not recorded). Some clones in this sample may be carry-over from other donors' samples.

This clonotype occurred a few times. The gene calls are TRBV7-2 and TRBJ2-5, with D possibly TRBD1 on 7 matching bases. CDR3 size: 14 residues. Germline values: CDR1 SGHTA, CDR2 FQGNSA. V was cut by 3 bases and J by 5 bases, with 13 bases left in between. As DNA, the CDR3 is TGTGCCAGCAGCTTCCAGGGGGGCGTGGAGACCCAGTACTTC. Its translation: CASSFQGGVETQYF. The full variable domain, in which reference TRBV7-2 and TRBJ2-5 provide the parts outside the CDR3, is GAGVSQSPSNKVTEKGKDVELRCDPISGHTALYWYRQSLGQGLEFLIYFQGNSAPDKSGLPSDRFSAERTGGSVSTLTIQRTQQEDSAVYLCASSFQGGVETQYFGPGTRLLVL.

This clonotype was seen many times. This chain uses TRBV7-2 with TRBJ1-6, with 9 bases aligning to TRBD1. The V gene's germline CDR1 is SGHTA and CDR2 FQGNSA. The V segment lost 7 bases and the J segment 6 bases; nucleotides outside the gene matches: 10. CDR3 length equals 16 residues. CDR3 residues: CASNRPGTGRNSPLHF. DNA of the CDR3: TGTGCCAGCAACCGGCCGGGGACAGGGCGTAATTCACCCCTCCACTTT.

V and J are TRBV29-1 and TRBJ2-1; 13 nucleotides align to TRBD2. J was trimmed by 6 bases and V by 4 bases; bases with no gene match: 0. Germline lookup yields CDR1 SQVTM and CDR2 ANQGSEA. The length of the CDR3 is 13 residues. Here the CDR3 reads CSVGLAGGNEQFF. The CDR3 DNA sequence: TGCAGCGTTGGACTAGCGGGGGGCAATGAGCAGTTCTTC.

This chain uses TRBV3-1 with TRBJ1-1, with a possible D match to TRBD1 (5 bases). The CDR3 is 14 residues long. V was pared by 4 bases and J by 5 bases, with 14 bases between. Germline values: CDR1 LGHDT, CDR2 YNNKEL (reference sequence). DNA for the CDR3: TGTGCCAGCAGCCTTGGCGCTTGGGGGACTGAAGCTTTCTTT. Translated, it gives CASSLGAWGTEAFF.

Ten or more counts support this clonotype. This sequence joins TRBV6-1 and TRBJ2-1; 13 nucleotides align to TRBD2. CDR1 MNHNS and CDR2 SASEGT come from the germline V gene. This CDR3 contains 15 residues. After removal of 5 bases from V and 8 bases from J, the junction contained 6 bases not matched to a gene. CDR3 DNA sequence: TGTGCCAGCAGTCACGGACTAGCGGGAGTGTATGAGCAGTTCTTC. This encodes CASSHGLAGVYEQFF.

This clonotype was counted at least ten times. J is TRBJ1-1 and V is TRBV7-2, with TRBD1 as a possible D gene (6 bases). V dropped 1 base and J dropped 5 bases, with 11 bases sitting between them. Germline CDR1 and CDR2: SGHTA and FQGNSA. The CDR3 length is 14 residues. The CDR3 sequence is CASSLEGGVTEAFF. In DNA, the CDR3 is TGTGCCAGCAGCTTAGAAGGGGGGGTAACTGAAGCTTTCTTT.

This chain uses TRBV7-9 with TRBJ2-7; 7 bases line up with TRBD2. The CDR3 sequence is 15 residues long. Germline CDR1 is SEHNR and CDR2 is FQNEAQ (reference sequence). V lost 5 bases and J lost 4; bases outside the gene matches: 11. This chain's CDR3 is CASSALAGVKYEQYF. DNA of the CDR3: TGTGCCAGCAGCGCCCTGGCGGGGGTAAAGTACGAGCAGTACTTC.